Listed below are T cell receptor beta chains from one sample, sequenced in a study of cytotoxic CD8 clonotypes in ibrutinib-treated CLL. The assay was immunoSEQ multiplex PCR, and TCRdb's table has in-frame clones only and misses some. The sample records 330,000 or so clones, roughly two thirds being singletons. Material: PBMCs, obtained after 36 months of ibrutinib treatment. The source of these receptors is a human donor with chronic lymphocytic leukemia. The CDR3 runs from the conserved cysteine through the conserved F or W. The D gene is left open where the match is weak. Only part of the rows carry a size: once, few, many, or a class if the clone is expanded.

CASSESGPFTDTQYF TGTGCCAGCAGTGAATCCGGACCCTTCACAGATACGCAGTATTTT TRBJ2-3 . . TRBV25-1
CASSFGGNEQFF TGTGCCAGCAGTTTTGGGGGGAATGAGCAGTTCTTC TRBJ2-1 . . TRBV27
CASSLIVEGGYGYTF TGTGCCAGCAGCTTGATTGTCGAGGGTGGCTATGGCTACACCTTC TRBJ1-2 many . TRBV5-6
CASSAPAADTQYF TGTGCCAGCAGTGCACCTGCCGCAGATACGCAGTATTTT TRBJ2-3 few . TRBV2
CASSLAAGEAFF TGCGCCAGCAGCTTGGCCGCAGGTGAAGCTTTCTTT TRBJ1-1 once . TRBV5-1
CASTFSLADTQYF TGTGCCAGCACCTTTTCTCTTGCAGATACGCAGTATTTT TRBJ2-3 . . TRBV7-8
CSVQPGLAGGVETQYF TGCAGCGTCCAACCGGGACTAGCGGGGGGCGTAGAGACCCAGTACTTC TRBJ2-5 . TRBD2 TRBV29-1
CASSQDSGRQGHGYTF TGCGCCAGCAGCCAAGATTCGGGCCGACAGGGACATGGCTACACCTTC TRBJ1-2 . TRBD1 TRBV4-3
CASSLYWIDSNTGELFF TGCGCCAGCAGCCTCTATTGGATAGATTCGAACACCGGGGAGCTGTTTTTT TRBJ2-2 . . TRBV5-1
CASSLESGEQYF TGTGCCAGCAGCTTAGAAAGTGGCGAGCAGTACTTC TRBJ2-7 . . TRBV7-9
CSVVFVTEAFF TGCAGCGTTGTTTTCGTGACTGAAGCTTTCTTT TRBJ1-1 . . TRBV29-1
CASSRLGVSGTTDTQYF TGCGCCAGCAGCCGACTCGGGGTTAGCGGAACCACAGATACGCAGTATTTT TRBJ2-3 . . TRBV4-1
CASSMRSGLRGNEKLFF TGTGCCAGTAGTATGAGGAGTGGTCTAAGGGGAAATGAAAAACTGTTTTTT TRBJ1-4 . . TRBV19
CASSLGPGNTEAFF TGTGCCAGCAGCTTAGGCCCAGGGAACACTGAAGCTTTCTTT TRBJ1-1 . . TRBV7-2
CASSGRDSPNEKLFF TGTGCCAGCAGCGGTCGGGACAGCCCTAATGAAAAACTGTTTTTT TRBJ1-4 . TRBD1 TRBV9
CASRQRTGNQPQHF TGTGCCAGTAGACAGAGGACAGGAAATCAGCCCCAGCATTTT TRBJ1-5 few TRBD1 TRBV19